This T cell receptor beta chain was recovered during a study of T cells after yellow fever vaccination (dated by TCRdb to the late 2010s). About the full investigation: Libraries from fractions with low cell numbers were prepared with the SMART-Seq v4 Ultra Low Input RNA kit. Bulk TCR alpha and beta repertoires were sequenced longitudinally to track T-cell clones before and after primary and booster YFV17D yellow fever vaccination. The cohort comprised two healthy male donors, one aged 18 to 30 and one aged 30 to 40 years. Bulk PBMC replicates and cell subsets were isolated from blood drawn at multiple timepoints before and after both primary and secondary immunization. General findings and caveats noted by the study authors: Computational filtering was required because FACS-sorted repertoires could contain abundant contaminating clonotypes from the bulk population. Most clones expanded after primary vaccination were re-detected after the booster (approximately 95% of CD4 and 80% to 90% of CD8), suggesting broad memory maintenance. Only a couple of donors were included in the study, so the extent to which the findings can be generalized is limited. Compared with the primary T-cell response, the secondary T-cell response was weaker but faster, peaking on day 5 rather than day 15. A small share of clonotypes occurred in both CD4 and CD8 compartments, likely arising from convergent recombination.

The sample's treatment or condition label, decoded: live attenuated yellow fever vaccine strain. At every blood-draw timepoint, two biological replicates of bulk PBMCs were collected. A standard Ficoll-Paque protocol was used to isolate PBMCs from peripheral blood. TriZol was used to extract RNA from bulk PBMCs, CD4 and CD8 fractions, and dextramer-positive and dextramer-negative fractions. Concerning this clonotype: Its antigen has not been determined. Base-call qualities are not available, and no considerably larger clone is one nucleotide away.

The germline V gene sets CDR1 to SGHDT and CDR2 to YYEEEE. The CDR3 covers 14 residues, taking in both the cysteine and the phenylalanine. The retained sequence is limited to the CDR3, 42 bases, with the frame set at the first base. The V end loses 5 bases and the J end loses 2 bases, and a stretch of 12 bases separates them. TCR cDNA was made using 5'RACE template switching, a step that added a universal primer site and unique molecular identifiers. cDNA synthesis was primed from both the TCR alpha and TCR beta constant segments. Two PCR steps were used to amplify libraries, with sample barcodes and sequencing adapters being added in the second step. Libraries were sequenced on Illumina HiSeq 2500 (2x100 bp) or NovaSeq (2x150 bp). The paper's data handling went like this. Demultiplexing of reads and collapsing into UMI consensus sequences were performed with MIGEC, and V(D)J alignment was carried out with MiXCR. Vaccine-responding clonotypes were identified with edgeR using replicate PBMC samples, with FDR below 0.01 and a log2 fold change above 5 up to day 15 being required. Each bulk clonotype received a CD4 or CD8 identity based on whether the sequenced CD4 or CD8 repertoire contained that clonotype at higher abundance. TCRdb passed the public sequencing reads through fastp at Q25 and MiXCR, retaining productive beta sequences. Records with the same CDR3 protein are collapsed into one entry carrying the most frequent genes and DNA. These V and J calls are TCRdb output, not the study's own analysis. This sample holds around 500,000 distinct CDR3 sequences; 20% to 25% were observed only once. About 17% of the sample comes from the top ten.

This receptor was identified in a man between 18 and 29 years old who received the YFV17D yellow fever vaccine. This material consisted of PBMCs, taken 20 to 25 days after the first yellow fever vaccination. In this chain, TRBV5-6 is recombined with TRBJ2-3, with the D gene too uncertain to name. The CDR3 region: CASRDRRNTDTQYF. DNA sequence: TGTGCCAGCAGAGATAGGCGAAACACAGATACGCAGTATTTT.